The source of this T cell receptor beta chain is a study of blood T cells in healthy people across ages (dated by TCRdb to between 2014 and 2017). About the investigation overall: In model experiments, template switching captured roughly one uniquely barcoded TCR beta cDNA molecule for every two T cells. To track age-related changes in TCR beta repertoire diversity, the study relied on deep sequencing normalized with unique cDNA molecular identifiers. The donors were divided into four age groups: young (average approximately 15 years), middle-aged (over 35), aged (about 62) and long-lived (82). To avoid experimental bias, donors of different ages were distributed randomly across sequencing lanes. Two additional independent replicas of 1 million unique cDNA reads from the same blood draw were analyzed for two donors (one aged 18 to 30 and one aged 80 or older).

The paper's findings and limits, for the study overall: Observed TCR beta diversity per million T cells fell roughly linearly with age, and a significant reduction was already apparent by age about 36. Compared with the aged group, more naive CD4+ T cells, fewer expanded clones and increased TCR diversity were shown by the long-lived group, suggesting age selection. Bulk unsorted PBMC profiling prevented conclusive comparison of naive and antigen-experienced compartments. The CMV infection status of donors was not known, potentially confounding age-related changes in expanded clonotypes. There was a strong correlation between observed TCR beta diversity and the percentage of naive T cells measured by flow cytometry. Total diversity estimates from one million sequenced T cells were considered lower bounds and underestimates.

There are many counts of this clonotype. Its antigen is not yet known. No per-base quality is available; no much larger clone lies one base away. The donors were roughly 40 Caucasian individuals from Russia, aged about 6 to 95 years, who were systemically healthy. Each donor gave ten milliliters of peripheral blood, collected into EDTA-treated Vacutainer tubes. Ficoll-Paque density-gradient centrifugation was used to isolate PBMCs, with at least 7 million per sample. Total RNA, at least 5.5 micrograms per sample, was extracted from PBMCs with Trizol reagent. For every donor, an aliquot of PBMCs went through flow cytometry to measure the percentages of naive CD45RAhigh/CD27high T cells. The germline V end is reduced by 4 bases and the J end by 5 bases; junction bases left unmatched: 6. Inclusive of the bounding cysteine and phenylalanine, the CDR3 is 14 residues long. Solely the CDR3 DNA is kept, with 42 bases framed from the first base.

The library relied on 5' RACE. The sequencer was an Illumina HiSeq 2500. A second PCR of roughly 7 to 11 cycles was performed with a sample-barcoded 5' primer and a J-beta primer mix. A template-switch 5' adaptor carrying 12 random nucleotides introduced a unique molecular identifier onto each TCR beta cDNA molecule. Each sample yielded at least 2.5 million CDR3-containing paired-end reads. The Mint cDNA synthesis kit, primed by a TRBC-specific oligonucleotide, was used to synthesize first-strand cDNA from all RNA. Following uracil-DNA glycosylase treatment, a first 18-cycle PCR with universal primers M1SS and BC2_uni_R was performed on all cDNA. In the paper's pipeline: For normalization, 1 million high-quality reads were randomly selected from each sample, with every read carrying a distinct molecular identifier. Reads sharing molecular identifiers were discarded rather than binned into consensus sequences. MiTCR, with a Q25 quality threshold and the strictest error-elimination algorithm, was used for CDR3 identification, clonotype clustering and error correction. Lower-bound total TCR beta diversity was estimated with a nonparametric unseen species model using Euler transformation. TCRdb reran the public reads through fastp at Q25 and MiXCR, keeping productive beta chains. Rows merge per CDR3 protein into single entries with the most common DNA and genes. What appears here as the V and J calls and clone size reflects TCRdb's work, not the paper's. The sample has roughly 1.6 million distinct CDR3 sequences on record, roughly 32% of them singletons. The ten largest clones capture around 10% of the sample.

Rearrangement joined TRBV12-3 or TRBV12-4 to TRBJ2-5; 8 central bases correspond to TRBD2. The TCR was taken from a woman aged 30 to 39 in good health. The sequenced sample consisted of blood. The CDR3 is CASSYGGASETQYF. The nucleotides read TGTGCCAGCAGTTACGGGGGGGCCTCGGAGACCCAGTACTTC.